These 30 T cell receptor beta chains were sequenced from one sample in a study of radiation and T cells in renal cell carcinoma. Time point indicated: blood 4 weeks post-SBRT, at nephrectomy. Treatment defined: 15 Gy SBRT to primary tumor, nephrectomy 4 weeks later. The assay was immunoSEQ multiplex PCR, and TCRdb's table has in-frame clones only and misses some. Counted here are some 150,000 clones, 70% to 90% occurring once; the ten biggest clones make up about 17%. The specimen comprised blood, sampled from a patient whose treatment included radiotherapy and nephrectomy. The receptor source for this set is a woman between 45 and 60 years old with renal cell carcinoma.

The chain links TRBV5-4 to TRBJ2-5; 14 bases fit TRBD2. From germline, CDR1 is SGHNT and CDR2 YYREEE (reference sequence). This CDR3 has 16 amino acids. After removal of 4 bases from V and 4 bases from J, the junction contained 6 bases not matched to a gene. The CDR3 reads CASSAGTSGSLETQYF. The CDR3 coding sequence is TGTGCCAGCAGCGCGGGGACTAGCGGGAGTCTAGAGACCCAGTACTTC. The full variable domain, with the rest looked up from reference TRBV5-4 and TRBJ2-5, is ETGVTQSPTHLIKTRGQQVTLRCSSQSGHNTVSWYQQALGQGPQFIFQYYREEENGRGNFPPRFSGLQFPNYSSELNVNALELDDSALYLCASSAGTSGSLETQYFGPGTRLLVL.

This clone was counted once. The chain uses TRBV5-1 and TRBJ2-1; 9 bases align to TRBD2. CDR1 is SGHRS and CDR2 is YFSETQ in the germline V gene. The CDR3 is 15 residues long. J was trimmed by 3 bases and V by 4 bases; bases with no gene match: 5. The CDR3 protein is CASSRGLAHYNEQFF. The CDR3, as DNA: TGCGCCAGCAGCAGGGGACTAGCACACTACAATGAGCAGTTCTTC.

The CDR3 region is CASRQGQSSYNEQFF. CDR3 nucleotides: TGTGCCAGCAGGCAGGGACAGAGCTCCTACAATGAGCAGTTCTTC. V usage is TRBV5-8 and J usage is TRBJ2-1; the match to TRBD1 covers 7 bases. Trimming cost V 5 bases and J 0 bases; bases outside gene matches: 5. Germline lookup yields CDR1 SGHTS and CDR2 YDEGEE. The CDR3 covers 15 residues.

V gene TRBV29-1 combines with J gene TRBJ2-5; D uncertain. Between the trimmed V and J ends, which lost 3 bases and 5 bases, there was a span of 10 bases. Germline values: CDR1 SQVTM, CDR2 ANQGSEA. This CDR3 is 12 amino acids long. This CDR3 is CSVDGVVETQYF. The CDR3 DNA is TGCAGCGTTGATGGGGTAGTTGAGACCCAGTACTTC.

V usage is TRBV29-1 and J usage is TRBJ2-5; 8 nucleotides line up with TRBD2. The CDR3 is 14 amino acids. Germline CDR1 SQVTM, CDR2 ANQGSEA. V lost 6 bases to trimming and J lost 4 bases; unmatched junction nucleotides: 10. The CDR3, as DNA: TGCAGCGTGGTGGGACTAGAAGTGGCAGAGACCCAGTACTTC. This codes for CSVVGLEVAETQYF.

V usage is TRBV6-4 and J usage is TRBJ1-2; TRBD1 matches 8 bases. The CDR3 contains 14 residues. With V trimmed by 6 bases and J by 3 bases, 6 bases remained unmatched. Germline CDR1 and CDR2: MRHNA and SNTAGT. In DNA, the CDR3 is TGTGCCAGCAGAAGCGGACAGGGAGACTATGGCTACACCTTC. Its protein product is CASRSGQGDYGYTF.

The rearrangement joins TRBV30 to TRBJ1-4; D gene unclear. The CDR3 loop spans 14 amino acids. V was trimmed by 5 bases and J by 4 bases, leaving 14 bases between them. Per germline, CDR1 GTSNPN and CDR2 SVGIG (reference sequence). The CDR3: CAWVNKAFNEKLFF. The CDR3 DNA reads as TGTGCCTGGGTCAATAAGGCCTTTAATGAAAAACTGTTTTTT.

This chain connects TRBV7-8 to TRBJ2-1; perhaps TRBD2 as D (6 bases). The V and J ends lost 3 bases and 9 bases respectively, with 15 bases between them. The CDR3 contains 14 residues. Per the germline V gene, CDR1 is SGHVS and CDR2 is FQNEAQ. Here the CDR3 reads CASSFSPAGAEQFF. The CDR3 DNA sequence: TGTGCCAGCAGCTTTTCCCCAGCGGGCGCTGAGCAGTTCTTC. Filled out from reference TRBV7-8 and TRBJ2-1, the complete variable domain reads GAGVSQSPRYKVAKRGQDVALRCDPISGHVSLFWYQQALGQGPEFLTYFQNEAQLDKSGLPSDRFFAERPEGSVSTLKIQRTQQEDSAVYLCASSFSPAGAEQFFGPGTRLTVL.

This clone occurred a few times. This sequence joins TRBV4-3 and TRBJ1-2; D gene uncertain. Germline V gene sequence: CDR1 LGHNA, CDR2 YSLEER. This CDR3 comprises 13 residues. Trimming left V 1 base short and J 2 bases short, with 5 bases between. DNA of the CDR3: TGCGCCAGCAGCCAAGTCTCCAACTATGGCTACACCTTC. This encodes CASSQVSNYGYTF.

The chain recombines TRBV4-2 with TRBJ2-1; TRBD2 matches 7 bases. CDR3 length equals 20 residues. From germline, CDR1 is LGHNA and CDR2 YNFKEQ. Germline trimming cut 0 bases from V and 0 bases from J; bases unmatched to any gene: 14. CDR3 in DNA: TGTGCCAGCAGCCAAGAGAGGAGTCTAGCGGATGGAAGCTCCTACAATGAGCAGTTCTTC. It codes for CASSQERSLADGSSYNEQFF.

This chain uses TRBV20-1 with TRBJ1-1; the D is unclear. V was clipped by 2 bases and J by 1 base, with 2 bases between them. This CDR3 is built from 11 residues. Germline V CDR1 and CDR2: DFQATT, SNEGSKA (reference sequence). Here the CDR3 DNA reads TGCAGTGCTAGAAAGAACACTGAAGCTTTCTTT. It codes for CSARKNTEAFF.

The chain employs TRBV6-5 and TRBJ2-1; TRBD1 aligns across 9 bases. CDR1 is MNHEY, CDR2 SVGAGI, per germline. The CDR3 covers 16 residues. The V and J ends lost 4 bases and 6 bases, in that order; junction bases with no gene match: 10. The CDR3 region is CASSWADRGVGNEQFF. The CDR3 DNA is TGTGCCAGCAGTTGGGCGGACAGGGGAGTCGGCAATGAGCAGTTCTTC.

This clone was detected only once. The gene calls are TRBV6-5 and TRBJ2-7, with a weak D call TRBD1 (6 bases). Trimming shortened V by 6 bases and J by 7 bases, and 16 bases separated the two germline ends. Germline V lookup: CDR1 MNHEY, CDR2 SVGAGI. The length of the CDR3 is 13 residues. CDR3 amino acids: CASRRDTGGEQYF. The CDR3 DNA follows: TGTGCCAGCAGGAGGGACACCGGCGGGGAGCAGTACTTC.

J is TRBJ2-3 and V is TRBV18, with no clear D. CDR3 length equals 15 residues. V lost 3 bases and J lost 2, with 12 bases in between. CDR1 and CDR2 from the germline V gene are KGHSH and LQKENI. CDR3 DNA sequence: TGTGCCAGCTCACCCCTAGAGAGGTTCACAGATACGCAGTATTTT. It encodes CASSPLERFTDTQYF. The whole variable domain, remainder taken from reference TRBV18 and TRBJ2-3, is NAGVMQNPRHLVRRRGQEARLRCSPMKGHSHVYWYRQLPEEGLKFMVYLQKENIIDESGMPKERFSAEFPKEGPSILRIQQVVRGDSAAYFCASSPLERFTDTQYFGPGTRLTVL.

V is TRBV15 and J is TRBJ1-3; a possible D gene is TRBD1 (5 bases). This CDR3 is 19 amino acids long. Deletions cut 5 bases from V and 0 bases from J, with 23 bases between. The germline V gene has CDR1 LNHNV and CDR2 YYDKDF (reference sequence). The CDR3 DNA sequence: TGTGCCACCAGCGGGATAGGGACGGATCACCCGAGCTCTGGAAACACCATATATTTT. Its translation is CATSGIGTDHPSSGNTIYF. Drawing the rest from reference TRBV15 and TRBJ1-3, the complete variable domain is DAMVIQNPRYQVTQFGKPVTLSCSQTLNHNVMYWYQQKSSQAPKLLFHYYDKDFNNEADTPDNFQSRRPNTSFCFLDIRSPGLGDTAMYLCATSGIGTDHPSSGNTIYFGEGSWLTVV.

The V and J genes are TRBV7-2 and TRBJ2-7; D is ambiguous. From germline, CDR1 is SGHTA and CDR2 FQGNSA. This CDR3 comprises 15 residues. With 0 bases removed from V and 0 bases from J, the gap between germline ends came to 9 bases. CDR3: CASSLAKGSSYEQYF. Written as DNA, the CDR3 is TGTGCCAGCAGCTTAGCGAAAGGTAGCTCCTACGAGCAGTACTTC.

The chain recombines TRBV25-1 with TRBJ2-1; no reliable D call. Looked up from germline, CDR1 is MGHDK and CDR2 is SYGVNS. The CDR3 extends over 12 amino acids. Trimming left V 3 bases short and J 9 bases short, with 9 bases between. CDR3 protein: CASSDPNVEQFF. Written as DNA, the CDR3 is TGTGCCAGCAGTGATCCGAACGTTGAGCAGTTCTTC. The complete variable domain, with remaining parts taken from reference TRBV25-1 and TRBJ2-1, reads EADIYQTPRYLVIGTGKKITLECSQTMGHDKMYWYQQDPGMELHLIHYSYGVNSTEKGDLSSESTVSRIRTEHFPLTLESARPSHTSQYLCASSDPNVEQFFGPGTRLTVL.

This rearrangement joins TRBV4-3 to TRBJ2-2; maybe TRBD2 (5 bases). From germline, CDR1 is LGHNA and CDR2 YSLEER. The CDR3 spans 17 residues. The V and J ends lost 1 base and 2 bases respectively, with 14 bases between them. CDR3 loop: CASSQAKAESNTGELFF. CDR3 coding DNA: TGCGCCAGCAGCCAAGCAAAAGCGGAAAGCAACACCGGGGAGCTGTTTTTT.

The J gene is TRBJ2-6, the V gene TRBV28; D perhaps matches TRBD2 (7 bases). The V end was cut by 1 base, the J end by 7 bases, with 11 bases between. The length of the CDR3 is 15 residues. The germline V gene encodes CDR1 MDHEN and CDR2 SYDVKM. CDR3 region: CASSLLGGGANVLTF. CDR3 nucleotides: TGTGCCAGCAGTTTATTAGGGGGGGGAGCCAACGTCCTGACTTTC. Supplemented by reference TRBV28 and TRBJ2-6, the full variable domain reads DVKVTQSSRYLVKRTGEKVFLECVQDMDHENMFWYRQDPGLGLRLIYFSYDVKMKEKGDIPEGYSVSREKKERFSLILESASTNQTSMYLCASSLLGGGANVLTFGAGSRLTVL.

The DNA of the CDR3 is TGCGCCAGCAAAGCGGGGTCGAACACCGGGGAGCTGTTTTTT. As protein: CASKAGSNTGELFF. The chain couples TRBV10-1 to TRBJ2-2, with 7 bases aligning to TRBD2. Germline V lookup: CDR1 WNHNN, CDR2 SYGVQD (reference sequence). Germline trimming cut 7 bases from V and 0 bases from J; bases unmatched to any gene: 2. The CDR3 is 14 amino acids.

The chain has TRBV4-3 and TRBJ2-7; 9 bases map to TRBD1. The V and J ends lost 1 base and 5 bases, in that order; junction bases with no gene match: 9. Germline CDR1 LGHNA, CDR2 YSLEER. The CDR3 runs 16 residues. CDR3 region: CASSQVTGQGGNEQYF. CDR3 sequence (DNA): TGCGCCAGCAGCCAAGTTACGGGACAGGGAGGCAACGAGCAGTACTTC.

This sequence joins TRBV19 and TRBJ2-1; D remains unclear. V was clipped by 1 base and J by 7 bases, with 8 bases between them. The CDR3 has 13 residues. CDR1 LNHDA and CDR2 SQIVND come from the germline V gene (reference sequence). CDR3 amino acids: CASSIGFNNEQFF. The CDR3 DNA follows: TGTGCCAGTAGTATAGGCTTCAATAATGAGCAGTTCTTC.

The V call is TRBV5-4, the J call TRBJ1-3; 7 bases match TRBD1. This CDR3 spans 13 amino acids. Germline assignment: CDR1 SGHNT and CDR2 YYREEE (reference sequence). V shed 2 bases and J 8 bases; nucleotides not matched to a gene: 4. Here the CDR3 reads CASSFDREDTIYF. The CDR3 nucleotides read TGTGCCAGCAGCTTTGACAGGGAGGACACCATATATTTT.

The CDR3 bases are TGTGCCAGCACCTACTCAGGACCCTCTGGAAACACCATATATTTT. Its protein product is CASTYSGPSGNTIYF. The genes are TRBV6-5 and TRBJ1-3; D is undetermined. The CDR3 is 15 amino acids. The V end lost 7 bases, the J end lost 0 bases, and 13 bases lay between the germline ends. Germline assignment: CDR1 MNHEY and CDR2 SVGAGI.

The J gene is TRBJ2-5, the V gene TRBV7-9; 9 positions agree with TRBD2. The CDR3 covers 15 residues. The ends lost 5 bases at V and 5 bases at J; junction bases unmatched: 9. Germline V gene data show CDR1 as SEHNR and CDR2 as FQNEAQ (reference sequence). CDR3 DNA sequence: TGTGCCAGCAGCGACCCGGGACTAGCAGGGGAGACCCAGTACTTC. Translating gives CASSDPGLAGETQYF.

The rearrangement joins TRBV7-8 to TRBJ1-2; D not resolved. Trimming removed 2 bases at V and 8 bases at J, with 18 bases between. The germline gives CDR1 SGHVS, CDR2 FQNEAQ. The CDR3 runs to 15 residues. The CDR3, as DNA: TGTGCCAGCAGCTTAAATTCGAGGGCTAGTGGGGGCTACACCTTC. This sequence encodes CASSLNSRASGGYTF.

This clone has just one count. CDR3 amino acids: CASSRRPTGLVETQYF. The CDR3 nucleotides read TGTGCCAGCAGCCGCCGCCCGACAGGGCTGGTGGAGACCCAGTACTTC. The rearrangement joins TRBV11-2 to TRBJ2-5; TRBD1 agrees at 7 bases. The length of the CDR3 is 16 residues. Germline-derived CDR1 and CDR2 are SGHAT and FQNNGV. The junction had 14 bases not matched to a gene; V was cut back by 5 bases and J by 5 bases.

The V gene is TRBV10-3, the J gene TRBJ2-1; D gene unclear. Germline V gene data show CDR1 as ENHRY and CDR2 as SYGVKD. The CDR3 loop spans 15 amino acids. The V end was cut by 3 bases, the J end by 4 bases, with 13 bases between. For the CDR3, the DNA is TGTGCCATCAGTGACCGGACGGATTCATACAATGAGCAGTTCTTC. It translates to CAISDRTDSYNEQFF.

The chain combines TRBV6-5 with TRBJ1-5; no reliable D call. CDR3 length: 14 amino acids. V was pared by 5 bases and J by 4 bases, with 12 bases between. Looked up from germline, CDR1 is MNHEY and CDR2 is SVGAGI. CDR3 in amino acids: CASSALIGNQPQHF. The CDR3, as DNA: TGTGCCAGCAGTGCCCTTATAGGGAATCAGCCCCAGCATTTT.

The chain employs TRBV7-6 and TRBJ2-7, with 13 bases matching TRBD2. J lost 5 bases, V lost 4 bases, and 2 bases had no gene match. This CDR3 is 14 amino acids long. Germline CDR1 and CDR2: SGHVS and FNYEAQ. CDR3 in amino acids: CASSSLAGGDEQYF. The CDR3, as DNA: TGTGCCAGCAGCTCACTAGCGGGAGGGGACGAGCAGTACTTC.